These 22 T cell receptor beta chains were sequenced from one sample in a study of radiation and T cells in renal cell carcinoma. Measured with immunoSEQ multiplex PCR; TCRdb has only the in-frame clones, and not every one. Here the sample spans about 150,000 clones, roughly 90% being singletons. The time point: baseline pretreatment blood. Documented treatment: 15 Gy SBRT to primary tumor, nephrectomy 4 weeks later. The starting material was blood, obtained from a patient whose treatment included radiotherapy and nephrectomy. All receptors come from a woman between 70 and 85 years old with renal cell carcinoma.

The V gene is TRBV5-4, the J gene TRBJ1-3; D possibly corresponds to TRBD1 (6 bases). Between the trimmed V and J ends, which lost 2 bases and 0 bases, there was a span of 9 bases. Germline V gene sequence: CDR1 SGHNT, CDR2 YYREEE (reference sequence). The CDR3 loop spans 15 amino acids. CDR3 sequence (DNA): TGTGCCAGCAGCTTACAGGGCTCCTCTGGAAACACCATATATTTT. Translation gives CASSLQGSSGNTIYF.

The rearrangement uses TRBV5-1 and TRBJ1-1, with D uncertain. This CDR3 contains 15 residues. Looked up from germline, CDR1 is SGHRS and CDR2 is YFSETQ. Between the trimmed V and J ends, which lost 0 bases and 4 bases, there was a span of 13 bases. CDR3 loop: CASSLEAGRSTEAFF. In DNA form, the CDR3 reads TGCGCCAGCAGCTTGGAGGCGGGGAGAAGCACTGAAGCTTTCTTT.

The chain's CDR3 is CASSERVEAFF. CDR3 in DNA: TGTGCCAGCAGTGAAAGGGTTGAAGCTTTCTTT. V gene TRBV2 combines with J gene TRBJ1-1; D is uncertain. V was pared by 2 bases and J by 7 bases, with 5 bases between. The germline V gene encodes CDR1 SNHLY and CDR2 FYNNEI. This CDR3 has 11 amino acids.

The chain has TRBV7-9 and TRBJ2-3; the D is unclear. The CDR3 extends over 13 amino acids. The V gene's germline CDR1 is SEHNR and CDR2 FQNEAQ (reference sequence). The V end lost 6 bases, the J end lost 7 bases, and 14 bases lay between the germline ends. The CDR3 DNA reads TGTGCCAGCAGTTCTTCCGCGGCCCATACGCAGTATTTT. Its translation is CASSSSAAHTQYF.

This chain links TRBV7-2 with TRBJ1-3; tentatively, D is TRBD1 (5 bases). The J call is doubtful: the DNA matches TRBJ2-2 better. The CDR3 extends over 15 amino acids. The germline V gene encodes CDR1 SGHTA and CDR2 FQGNSA. The CDR3: CASSAGMGLAGELFF. In nucleotides, the CDR3 is TGTGCCAGCAGCGCAGGGATGGGGCTCGCCGGGGAGCTGTTTTTT.

The gene calls are TRBV19 and TRBJ1-1; D unresolved. V lost 1 base and J 11 bases, leaving 11 bases between the germline ends. Germline CDR1 reads LNHDA; CDR2 reads SQIVND (reference sequence). The CDR3 covers 12 residues. The CDR3 reads CASSIVRGLAFF. The CDR3 DNA reads TGTGCCAGTAGTATAGTGAGAGGGTTGGCTTTCTTT.

The sample holds one count of this clone. The rearrangement uses TRBV5-1 and TRBJ2-2, with D maybe TRBD1 (6 bases). V lost 7 bases and J 9 bases, leaving 13 bases between the germline ends. Per the germline V gene, CDR1 is SGHRS and CDR2 is YFSETQ. This CDR3 has 12 residues. The CDR3 sequence: CASGGGGRELFF. In nucleotides, the CDR3 is TGCGCCAGCGGAGGTGGGGGCCGGGAGCTGTTTTTT.

With regard to this clone: The same CDR3 is also encoded by other DNA sequences in this sample. The chain is built from TRBV27 and TRBJ1-1; D gene unclear. Trimming removed 3 bases at V and 4 bases at J, with 6 bases between. The CDR3 covers 12 residues. Germline loops: CDR1 MNHEY, CDR2 SMNVEV (reference sequence). DNA for the CDR3: TGTGCCAGCAGTTTCCGGGGCACTGAAGCTTTCTTT. Its protein is CASSFRGTEAFF.

The rearrangement joins TRBV5-1 to TRBJ2-5; TRBD2 agrees at 12 bases. V lost 1 base, J lost 4 bases, and 8 bases stayed unmatched. This CDR3 is built from 17 residues. Germline values: CDR1 SGHRS, CDR2 YFSETQ. This CDR3 reads CASSLWSSGGAGETQYF. Written as DNA, the CDR3 is TGCGCCAGCAGCTTGTGGTCTAGCGGGGGGGCCGGAGAGACCCAGTACTTC.

This chain uses TRBV5-6 with TRBJ1-5; tentatively, D is TRBD1 (5 bases). Per germline, CDR1 SGHDT and CDR2 YYEEEE. The germline V and J ends were trimmed by 1 base and 1 base, with 6 bases remaining between them. There are 14 residues in the CDR3. The CDR3 protein is CASSLRGSNQPQHF. As DNA, the CDR3 is TGTGCCAGCAGCTTGCGGGGGAGCAATCAGCCCCAGCATTTT.

The rearrangement uses TRBV11-2 and TRBJ1-2, with D maybe TRBD1 (6 bases). V was trimmed by 2 bases and J by 4 bases, leaving 11 bases between them. The CDR3 consists of 14 residues. Germline loops: CDR1 SGHAT, CDR2 FQNNGV. The CDR3 DNA is TGTGCCAGCAGCTTACTTGGGGGCACCTATGGCTACACCTTC. It codes for CASSLLGGTYGYTF.

The CDR3 nucleotides read TGTGCCAGTAGTAGCGGGGTTACGAACACCGGGGAGCTGTTTTTT. Protein: CASSSGVTNTGELFF. The V gene is TRBV19, the J gene TRBJ2-2; a possible D gene is TRBD2 (6 bases). The CDR3 has 15 residues. The germline V and J ends were trimmed by 4 bases and 0 bases, with 9 bases remaining between them. CDR1 is LNHDA and CDR2 is SQIVND in the germline V gene (reference sequence). The whole variable domain, filled in from reference TRBV19 and TRBJ2-2, reads DGGITQSPKYLFRKEGQNVTLSCEQNLNHDAMYWYRQDPGQGLRLIYYSQIVNDFQKGDIAEGYSVSREKKESFPLTVTSAQKNPTAFYLCASSSGVTNTGELFFGEGSRLTVL.

V usage is TRBV6-6 and J usage is TRBJ2-3; D call uncertain. The CDR3 is made up of 12 amino acids. V was clipped by 6 bases and J by 2 bases, with 6 bases between them. Germline lookup yields CDR1 MNHNY and CDR2 SVGAGI (reference sequence). CDR3 residues: CASRRFTDTQYF. For the CDR3, the DNA is TGTGCCAGCAGACGGTTCACAGATACGCAGTATTTT.

This clone was seen only once. The chain uses TRBV9 and TRBJ2-3; 10 bases map to TRBD2. The germline V gene has CDR1 SGDLS and CDR2 YYNGEE. J was trimmed by 5 bases and V by 5 bases; bases with no gene match: 5. This CDR3 has 14 residues. Here the CDR3 reads CASRSSGGRDTQYF. The CDR3 region has the DNA TGTGCCAGCAGGTCTAGCGGGGGTCGAGATACGCAGTATTTT.

In the case of this clone: Other nucleotide sequences in the sample specify the same CDR3. The genes are TRBV6-5 and TRBJ1-1; D gene ambiguous. CDR1 is MNHEY and CDR2 is SVGAGI in the germline V gene. The CDR3 contains 13 residues. V was shortened by 2 bases and J by 2 bases, with 6 bases between the two germline ends. CDR3 amino acids: CASSYERNTEAFF. CDR3 nucleotide sequence: TGTGCCAGCAGTTACGAGCGAAACACTGAAGCTTTCTTT.

Notes on this clone: The identical CDR3 is also encoded by other nucleotide sequences in the sample. The chain recombines TRBV7-9 with TRBJ2-6; D unclear. Germline values: CDR1 SEHNR, CDR2 FQNEAQ (reference sequence). The CDR3 runs 13 residues. The ends were cut back, 5 bases at V and 2 bases at J, with 4 bases in the middle. The CDR3 bases are TGTGCCAGCAGCCGCGCTGGGGCCAACGTCCTGACTTTC. Translated, it gives CASSRAGANVLTF.

V usage is TRBV6-4 and J usage is TRBJ2-6; no clear D. The CDR3 consists of 13 residues. V lost 5 bases, J lost 2 bases, and 4 bases lay in between. Germline V CDR1 and CDR2: MRHNA, SNTAGT. The CDR3 region is CASSQPGANVLTF. The DNA of the CDR3 is TGTGCCAGCAGTCAACCTGGGGCCAACGTCCTGACTTTC.

CDR3 bases: TGCGCCAGCAGCTTGGAGGTCAGGGGGCAACAGCAGTTCTTC. This translates into CASSLEVRGQQQFF. The V and J genes are TRBV5-1 and TRBJ2-1; 8 bases align to TRBD1. The germline CDR1 and CDR2 sequences are SGHRS and YFSETQ. V trimming: 0 bases; J trimming: 11 bases; junction bases outside the gene matches: 7. This CDR3 is 14 amino acids long.

This chain uses TRBV7-6 with TRBJ2-5, with no clear D. The CDR3 contains 14 residues. Trimming removed 5 bases from V and 5 bases from J, with 15 bases in between. The germline V gene encodes CDR1 SGHVS and CDR2 FNYEAQ. The CDR3 DNA sequence: TGTGCCAGCAGCAAGGGTGGCTCTCGGGAGACCCAGTACTTC. Translated, it gives CASSKGGSRETQYF.

The chain couples TRBV6-1 to TRBJ2-7; D is uncertain. The CDR3 loop spans 13 amino acids. Looked up from germline, CDR1 is MNHNS and CDR2 is SASEGT. The V and J ends lost 11 bases and 2 bases respectively, with 16 bases between them. In DNA, the CDR3 is TGTGCCGGCCGACAAGCGAGCACCTACGAGCAGTACTTC. Translation: CAGRQASTYEQYF.

The genes are TRBV30 and TRBJ1-2; 7 bases line up with TRBD1. The J segment lost 7 bases and the V segment lost 3 bases, leaving 5 bases of the junction unmatched. The length of the CDR3 is 12 residues. CDR1 and CDR2 (germline): GTSNPN, SVGIG (reference sequence). The CDR3 DNA sequence: TGTGCCTGGAGCGCAGGGGGTAGTGGCTACACCTTC. It encodes CAWSAGGSGYTF.

The V gene is TRBV7-3, the J gene TRBJ1-1; 12 nucleotides line up with TRBD1. Unmatched junction bases numbered 3, after V lost 5 bases and J lost 2 bases. Germline CDR1 reads SGHTA; CDR2 reads FQGTGA. The CDR3 covers 15 residues. CDR3 protein: CASSMGTGGNTEAFF. The CDR3, as DNA: TGTGCCAGCAGCATGGGGACAGGGGGCAACACTGAAGCTTTCTTT.